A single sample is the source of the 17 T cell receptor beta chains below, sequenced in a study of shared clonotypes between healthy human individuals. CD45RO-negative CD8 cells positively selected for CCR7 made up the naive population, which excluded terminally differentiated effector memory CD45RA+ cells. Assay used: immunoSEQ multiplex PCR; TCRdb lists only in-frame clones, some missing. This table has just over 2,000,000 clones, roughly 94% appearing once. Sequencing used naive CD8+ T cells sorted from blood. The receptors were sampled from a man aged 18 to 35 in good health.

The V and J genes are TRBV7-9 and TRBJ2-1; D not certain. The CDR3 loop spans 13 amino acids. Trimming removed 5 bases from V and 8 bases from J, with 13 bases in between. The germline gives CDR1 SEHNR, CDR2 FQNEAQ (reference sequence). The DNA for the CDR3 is TGTGCCAGCAGCATAGACCCACACGATGAGCAGTTCTTC. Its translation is CASSIDPHDEQFF.

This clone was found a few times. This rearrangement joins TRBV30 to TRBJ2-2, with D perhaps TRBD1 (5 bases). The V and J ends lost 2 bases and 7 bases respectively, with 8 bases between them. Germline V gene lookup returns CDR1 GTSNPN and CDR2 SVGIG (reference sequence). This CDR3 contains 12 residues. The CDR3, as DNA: TGTGCCTGGAGTAGGGGTGGCGGGGAGCTGTTTTTT. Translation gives CAWSRGGGELFF.

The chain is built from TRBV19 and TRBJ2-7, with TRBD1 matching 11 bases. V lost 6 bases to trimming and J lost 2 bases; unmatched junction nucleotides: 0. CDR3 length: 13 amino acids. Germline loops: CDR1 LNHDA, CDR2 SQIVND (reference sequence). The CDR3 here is CASRGQGAYEQYF. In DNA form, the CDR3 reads TGTGCCAGTAGGGGACAGGGGGCCTACGAGCAGTACTTC.

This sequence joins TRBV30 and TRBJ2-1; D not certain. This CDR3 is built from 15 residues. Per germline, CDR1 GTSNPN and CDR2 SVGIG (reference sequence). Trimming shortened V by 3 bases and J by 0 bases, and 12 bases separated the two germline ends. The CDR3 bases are TGTGCCTGGAGCTTGGGCGGCAGCTCCTACAATGAGCAGTTCTTC. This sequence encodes CAWSLGGSSYNEQFF.

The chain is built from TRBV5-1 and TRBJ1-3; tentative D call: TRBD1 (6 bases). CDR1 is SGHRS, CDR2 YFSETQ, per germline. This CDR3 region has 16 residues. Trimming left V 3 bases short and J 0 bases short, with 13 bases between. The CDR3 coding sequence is TGCGCCAGCAGCTCCCAAACAGGGCTCTCTGGAAACACCATATATTTT. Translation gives CASSSQTGLSGNTIYF.

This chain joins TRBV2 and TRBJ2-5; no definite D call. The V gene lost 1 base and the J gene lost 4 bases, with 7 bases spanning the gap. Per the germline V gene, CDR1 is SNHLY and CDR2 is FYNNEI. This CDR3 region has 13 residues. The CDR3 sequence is CASSEVASETQYF. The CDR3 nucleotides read TGTGCCAGCAGTGAAGTGGCCTCAGAGACCCAGTACTTC. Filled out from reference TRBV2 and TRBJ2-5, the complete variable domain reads EPEVTQTPSHQVTQMGQEVILRCVPISNHLYFYWYRQILGQKVEFLVSFYNNEISEKSEIFDDQFSVERPDGSNFTLKIRSTKLEDSAMYFCASSEVASETQYFGPGTRLLVL.

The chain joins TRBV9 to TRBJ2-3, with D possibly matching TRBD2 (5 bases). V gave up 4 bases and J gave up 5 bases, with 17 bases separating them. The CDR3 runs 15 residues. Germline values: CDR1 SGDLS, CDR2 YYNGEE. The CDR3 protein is CASSPEGYLGDTQYF. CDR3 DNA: TGTGCCAGCAGCCCAGAGGGATACTTGGGAGATACGCAGTATTTT.

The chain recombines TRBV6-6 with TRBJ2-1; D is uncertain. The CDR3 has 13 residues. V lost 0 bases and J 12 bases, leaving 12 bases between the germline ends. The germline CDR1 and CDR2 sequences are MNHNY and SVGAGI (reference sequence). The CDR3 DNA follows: TGTGCCAGCAGTTACTCGACGGTTGAGTGGCAGTTCTTC. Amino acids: CASSYSTVEWQFF.

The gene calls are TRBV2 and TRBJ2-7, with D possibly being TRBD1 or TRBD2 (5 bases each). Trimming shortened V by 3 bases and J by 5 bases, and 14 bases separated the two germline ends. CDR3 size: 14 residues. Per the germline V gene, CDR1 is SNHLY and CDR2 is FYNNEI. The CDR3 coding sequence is TGTGCCAGCAGTGAGGTGACAGAGGGGCACGAGCAGTACTTC. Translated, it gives CASSEVTEGHEQYF.

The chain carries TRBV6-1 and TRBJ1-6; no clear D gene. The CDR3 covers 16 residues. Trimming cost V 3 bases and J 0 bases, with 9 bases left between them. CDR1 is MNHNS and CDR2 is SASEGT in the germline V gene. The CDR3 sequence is CASSDLGFSYNSPLHF. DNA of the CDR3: TGTGCCAGCAGTGATTTGGGGTTCTCCTATAATTCACCCCTCCACTTT.

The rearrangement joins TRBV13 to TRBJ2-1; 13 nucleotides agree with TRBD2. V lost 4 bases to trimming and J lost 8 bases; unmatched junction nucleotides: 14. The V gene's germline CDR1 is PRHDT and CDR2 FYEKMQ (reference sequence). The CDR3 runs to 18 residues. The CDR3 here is CASSSTRWTSGSSDEQFF. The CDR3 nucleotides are TGTGCCAGCAGCTCAACGAGATGGACTAGCGGGAGTTCCGATGAGCAGTTCTTC.

CDR3 sequence (DNA): TGCGCCAGCAGGAGTAGCGGGAGTAATGAGCAGTTCTTC. Protein: CASRSSGSNEQFF. J is TRBJ2-1 and V is TRBV5-1, with TRBD2 matching over 9 bases. CDR1 and CDR2 (germline): SGHRS, YFSETQ. Trimming cost V 5 bases and J 7 bases; bases outside gene matches: 4. The CDR3 is 13 residues long. Variable domain in full (rest from reference TRBV5-1 and TRBJ2-1): KAGVTQTPRYLIKTRGQQVTLSCSPISGHRSVSWYQQTPGQGLQFLFEYFSETQRNKGNFPGRFSGRQFSNSRSEMNVSTLELGDSALYLCASRSSGSNEQFFGPGTRLTVL.

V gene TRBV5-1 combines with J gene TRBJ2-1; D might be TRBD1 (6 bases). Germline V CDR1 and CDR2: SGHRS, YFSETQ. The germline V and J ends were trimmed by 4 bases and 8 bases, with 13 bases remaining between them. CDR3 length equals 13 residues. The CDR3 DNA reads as TGCGCCAGCAGCCTGGTCAGGGGCGATGAGCAGTTCTTC. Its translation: CASSLVRGDEQFF.

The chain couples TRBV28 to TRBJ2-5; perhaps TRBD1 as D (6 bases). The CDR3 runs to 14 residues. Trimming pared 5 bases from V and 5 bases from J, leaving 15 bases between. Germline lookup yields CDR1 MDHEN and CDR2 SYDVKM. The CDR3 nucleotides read TGTGCCAGCAGTGCTCCCAGGGGTGGTGAGACCCAGTACTTC. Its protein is CASSAPRGGETQYF.

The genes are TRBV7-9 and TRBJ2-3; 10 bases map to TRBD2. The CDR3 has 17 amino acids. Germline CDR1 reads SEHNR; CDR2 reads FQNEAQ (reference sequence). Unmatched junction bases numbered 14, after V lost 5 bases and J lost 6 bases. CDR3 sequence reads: CASSRPAGGPNEDTQYF. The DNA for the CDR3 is TGTGCCAGCAGCCGCCCAGCGGGGGGGCCCAATGAGGATACGCAGTATTTT.

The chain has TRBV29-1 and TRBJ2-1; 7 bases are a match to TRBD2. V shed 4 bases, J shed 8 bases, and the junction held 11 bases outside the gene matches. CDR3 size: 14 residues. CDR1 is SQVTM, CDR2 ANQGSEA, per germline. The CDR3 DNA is TGCAGCGTTGTTTTGGGCGGGAGAGTGGATGAGCAGTTCTTC. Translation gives CSVVLGGRVDEQFF.

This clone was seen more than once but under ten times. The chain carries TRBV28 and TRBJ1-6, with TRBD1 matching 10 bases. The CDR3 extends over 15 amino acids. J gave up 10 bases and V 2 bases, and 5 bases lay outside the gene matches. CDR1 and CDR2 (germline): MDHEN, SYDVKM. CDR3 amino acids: CASSLDRGLGSPLHF. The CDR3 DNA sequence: TGTGCCAGCAGTTTAGACAGGGGGCTAGGGTCACCCCTCCACTTT.